A single sample gave rise to the 22 T cell receptor beta chains below, sequenced in a study of T cells in Graves' hyperthyroidism and ophthalmopathy (dated by TCRdb to the late 2010s). The library was obtained by multiplex PCR. The data were produced on an Illumina HiSeq 2000. TCR beta CDR3 regions were amplified from RNA transcripts. A first-round RT-PCR of the TCR CDR3 used the HTBI primer set with the Qiagen OneStep RT-PCR kit. The public reads were quality trimmed at Q25 with fastp and then assembled into clones with MiXCR by TCRdb, keeping productive beta chains. Every entry covers one CDR3 protein and lists the most common genes and DNA from its rows. The sample contains about 500,000 distinct CDR3 sequences, 15% to 20% of them found a single time. About 29% of the sample is held by the ten biggest clonotypes. Sequencing input: blood. These receptors originate from a woman between 25 and 40 years old with Graves' ophthalmopathy.

This clonotype was seen many times. V is TRBV28 and J is TRBJ2-1; 11 bases agree with TRBD2. V was clipped by 6 bases and J by 2 bases; unmatched bases: 3. Germline lookup yields CDR1 MDHEN and CDR2 SYDVKM. The CDR3 length is 15 residues. Here the CDR3 reads CASRVAGGPYNEQFF. CDR3 sequence (DNA): TGTGCCAGCAGAGTAGCGGGAGGGCCCTACAATGAGCAGTTCTTC. Variable domain in full (rest from reference TRBV28 and TRBJ2-1): DVKVTQSSRYLVKRTGEKVFLECVQDMDHENMFWYRQDPGLGLRLIYFSYDVKMKEKGDIPEGYSVSREKKERFSLILESASTNQTSMYLCASRVAGGPYNEQFFGPGTRLTVL.

The CDR3 coding sequence is TGTGCCAGCAGATCATCCCCGGGGGGGAACTACGAGCAGTACTTC. Amino acid sequence: CASRSSPGGNYEQYF. V usage is TRBV28 and J usage is TRBJ2-7; 8 bases map to TRBD2. This CDR3 region has 15 residues. Germline CDR1 and CDR2: MDHEN and SYDVKM. The junction had 10 bases not matched to a gene; V was cut back by 6 bases and J by 3 bases.

This chain connects TRBV2 to TRBJ2-7; the D gene is possibly TRBD1 (6 bases). The CDR3 has 13 amino acids. The ends were cut back, 6 bases at V and 0 bases at J, with 9 bases in the middle. CDR1 is SNHLY, CDR2 FYNNEI, per germline. The CDR3 DNA follows: TGTGCCAGCAGGAAGGGGGTCTCCTACGAGCAGTACTTC. Amino acid sequence: CASRKGVSYEQYF. The full variable domain, in which reference TRBV2 and TRBJ2-7 provide the parts outside the CDR3, is EPEVTQTPSHQVTQMGQEVILRCVPISNHLYFYWYRQILGQKVEFLVSFYNNEISEKSEIFDDQFSVERPDGSNFTLKIRSTKLEDSAMYFCASRKGVSYEQYFGPGTRLTVT.

The rearrangement uses TRBV5-6 and TRBJ2-3, with D unresolved. Trimming took 4 bases from V and 1 from J, leaving 10 bases between them. CDR3 length: 14 residues. Germline V gene data show CDR1 as SGHDT and CDR2 as YYEEEE. The CDR3 region has the DNA TGTGCCAGCAGCCCTGCACTACGCACAGATACGCAGTATTTT. Its protein product is CASSPALRTDTQYF.

The rearrangement uses TRBV30 and TRBJ2-7, with 9 bases aligning to TRBD1. CDR3 size: 14 residues. CDR1 GTSNPN and CDR2 SVGIG come from the germline V gene (reference sequence). The junction had 6 bases not matched to a gene; V was cut back by 5 bases and J by 1 base. This CDR3 reads CAWDPGQGSYEQYF. The CDR3 nucleotides are TGTGCCTGGGACCCGGGACAGGGTTCCTACGAGCAGTACTTC.

This clonotype was detected many times. The chain couples TRBV5-1 to TRBJ2-3; 8 bases agree with TRBD1. The CDR3 runs to 15 residues. Germline CDR1 is SGHRS and CDR2 is YFSETQ. The V and J ends lost 1 base and 4 bases, in that order; junction bases with no gene match: 5. This CDR3 is CASSLQGQGPDTQYF. For the CDR3, the DNA is TGCGCCAGCAGCTTGCAAGGACAGGGCCCAGATACGCAGTATTTT.

This clonotype was observed a few times. The V and J genes are TRBV5-5 and TRBJ2-7; maybe TRBD2 (5 bases). Trimming removed 5 bases from V and 3 bases from J, with 12 bases in between. The CDR3 spans 13 residues. Germline V gene lookup returns CDR1 SGHKS and CDR2 YYEKEE (reference sequence). The CDR3 spells CASSLRGFYEQYF. CDR3 nucleotide sequence: TGTGCCAGCAGTCTCCGGGGTTTCTACGAGCAGTACTTC.

The CDR3 DNA reads as TGTGCCAGCAGCGTAGTCCCGACGACCACAGATACGCAGTATTTT. Encoded protein: CASSVVPTTTDTQYF. The chain links TRBV3-1 to TRBJ2-3, with D unclear. CDR3 length equals 15 residues. Trimming pared 5 bases from V and 2 bases from J, leaving 14 bases between. Germline loops: CDR1 LGHDT, CDR2 YNNKEL (reference sequence).

In the case of this clonotype: Possible read error: a much larger clone is one base away. The V gene is TRBV7-2, the J gene TRBJ2-7, with D unclear. The germline V and J ends were trimmed by 6 bases and 0 bases, with 15 bases remaining between them. This CDR3 comprises 15 residues. Germline V gives CDR1 SGHTA, CDR2 FQGNSA. CDR3 protein: CASSKAITSSYEQYF. The CDR3 coding sequence is TGTGCCAGCAGTAAAGCTATTACGAGCTCCTACGAGCAGTACTTC.

This clonotype was counted at least ten times. The gene calls are TRBV5-1 and TRBJ2-7; D is possibly TRBD1 (5 bases). This CDR3 contains 15 residues. Germline-derived CDR1 and CDR2 are SGHRS and YFSETQ. Trimming removed 2 bases from V and 6 bases from J, with 18 bases in between. The CDR3 here is CASSLRGSGLSEQYF. The CDR3 DNA reads TGCGCCAGCAGCTTAAGGGGTTCTGGGTTAAGCGAGCAGTACTTC.

For the CDR3, the DNA is TGTGCCAGCAGTTCGCCACAGTTCTCCTACGAGCAGTACTTC. It specifies CASSSPQFSYEQYF. This chain links TRBV6-2 or TRBV6-3 with TRBJ2-7; D is uncertain. The CDR3 is 14 amino acids. Trimming took 4 bases from V and 0 from J, leaving 10 bases between them. Germline-derived CDR1 and CDR2 are MNHEY and SVGEGT.

V usage is TRBV7-2 and J usage is TRBJ2-2; D ambiguous. The germline V and J ends were trimmed by 5 bases and 5 bases, with 18 bases remaining between them. The CDR3 contains 16 residues. CDR1 SGHTA and CDR2 FQGNSA come from the germline V gene. CDR3 region: CASSLDTTRLTGELFF. The DNA of the CDR3 is TGTGCCAGCAGCCTAGATACGACGCGGTTAACCGGGGAGCTGTTTTTT.

The chain uses TRBV25-1 and TRBJ2-7; TRBD1 matches at 8 bases. Germline-derived CDR1 and CDR2 are MGHDK and SYGVNS. J was trimmed by 4 bases and V by 6 bases; bases with no gene match: 8. The CDR3 spans 14 residues. The CDR3 nucleotides are TGTGCCAGCAGGCCGGACAGGGTCGGTTACGAGCAGTACTTC. It encodes CASRPDRVGYEQYF.

This clonotype was seen at least ten times. The rearrangement uses TRBV20-1 and TRBJ2-3; 8 bases are shared with TRBD2. V shed 8 bases and J 8 bases; nucleotides not matched to a gene: 18. The CDR3 extends over 15 amino acids. The germline V gene has CDR1 DFQATT and CDR2 SNEGSKA (reference sequence). The CDR3 nucleotides are TGCAGTTCGGATAGACGGGAGGGGAGTCTAGGTACGCAGTATTTT. Protein product: CSSDRREGSLGTQYF.

This clonotype was picked up many times. The chain combines TRBV7-2 with TRBJ2-5; 7 bases are a match to TRBD1. The V and J ends lost 4 bases and 4 bases, in that order; junction bases with no gene match: 6. Germline V gene lookup returns CDR1 SGHTA and CDR2 FQGNSA. This CDR3 is 14 amino acids long. CDR3 nucleotides: TGTGCCAGCAGCTCCGACAGGGCATCAGAGACCCAGTACTTC. It codes for CASSSDRASETQYF. Looking up the rest from reference TRBV7-2 and TRBJ2-5 gives the full variable domain: GAGVSQSPSNKVTEKGKDVELRCDPISGHTALYWYRQSLGQGLEFLIYFQGNSAPDKSGLPSDRFSAERTGGSVSTLTIQRTQQEDSAVYLCASSSDRASETQYFGPGTRLLVL.

The chain couples TRBV6-1 to TRBJ1-1; maybe TRBD1 (5 bases). Germline CDR1 MNHNS, CDR2 SASEGT. Trimming stripped 1 base from V and 5 bases from J, with 20 bases between. This CDR3 is 17 amino acids long. CDR3 DNA: TGTGCCAGCAGTGAAGATGTGTGGAGGGGTGTGCGGACTGAAGCTTTCTTT. Amino acids: CASSEDVWRGVRTEAFF.

This clonotype was detected many times. The chain uses TRBV30 and TRBJ2-6; no clear D gene. Germline CDR1 and CDR2: GTSNPN and SVGIG (reference sequence). The CDR3 covers 13 residues. Trimming cost V 4 bases and J 0 bases, with 4 bases left between them. CDR3 loop: CAWTVSGANVLTF. CDR3 in DNA: TGTGCCTGGACTGTCTCTGGGGCCAACGTCCTGACTTTC.

This clonotype was seen many times. This sequence joins TRBV30 and TRBJ1-5, with TRBD1 matching over 10 bases. V lost 2 bases to trimming and J lost 1 base; unmatched junction nucleotides: 8. The CDR3 sequence is 17 residues long. Looked up from germline, CDR1 is GTSNPN and CDR2 is SVGIG (reference sequence). This CDR3 is CAWSKTGGAGSNQPQHF. For the CDR3, the DNA is TGTGCCTGGAGTAAGACAGGGGGCGCGGGAAGCAATCAGCCCCAGCATTTT. The full variable domain, completed using reference TRBV30 and TRBJ1-5, is SQTIHQWPATLVQPVGSPLSLECTVEGTSNPNLYWYRQAAGRGLQLLFYSVGIGQISSEVPQNLSASRPQDRQFILSSKKLLLSDSGFYLCAWSKTGGAGSNQPQHFGDGTRLSIL.

The rearrangement links TRBV24-1 to TRBJ2-2; 7 bases map to TRBD2. CDR1 is KGHDR and CDR2 is SFDVKD in the germline V gene. V was clipped by 7 bases and J by 4 bases; unmatched bases: 8. CDR3 size: 15 residues. Written as DNA, the CDR3 is TGTGCCACCAGGCGGGGGTCCGGGATCACCGGGGAGCTGTTTTTT. Its protein is CATRRGSGITGELFF.

The sample holds a few counts of this clonotype. The chain uses TRBV7-9 and TRBJ1-1, with D unclear. With 1 base removed from V and 0 bases from J, the gap between germline ends came to 6 bases. Germline assignment: CDR1 SEHNR and CDR2 FQNEAQ (reference sequence). The CDR3 extends over 14 amino acids. The CDR3 DNA reads as TGTGCCAGCAGCTTAGGCGTGGTGAACACTGAAGCTTTCTTT. Residues: CASSLGVVNTEAFF.

V gene TRBV28 combines with J gene TRBJ2-1; perhaps D is TRBD1 or TRBD2 (6 bases each). CDR1 and CDR2 from the germline V gene are MDHEN and SYDVKM. The V end lost 1 base, the J end lost 5 bases, and 9 bases lay between the germline ends. CDR3 length: 14 residues. The CDR3 reads CASSLYGGHNEQFF. The CDR3 nucleotides are TGTGCCAGCAGTTTATATGGGGGGCACAATGAGCAGTTCTTC. Variable domain in full (rest from reference TRBV28 and TRBJ2-1): DVKVTQSSRYLVKRTGEKVFLECVQDMDHENMFWYRQDPGLGLRLIYFSYDVKMKEKGDIPEGYSVSREKKERFSLILESASTNQTSMYLCASSLYGGHNEQFFGPGTRLTVL.

This clonotype was picked up many times. The V gene is TRBV30, the J gene TRBJ1-2, with D unresolved. There are 12 residues in the CDR3. Germline V CDR1 and CDR2: GTSNPN, SVGIG (reference sequence). V was pared by 4 bases and J by 10 bases, with 16 bases between. CDR3 nucleotide sequence: TGTGCCTGGAAACCCCCGGGCCCCCTCTACACCTTC. Translation: CAWKPPGPLYTF.